This T cell receptor beta chain stems from a study of T-cell memory formation after mild COVID-19. Worth noting for this clonotype: Antigen unknown.

Study-level points and caveats: Contracting clones from day 15 to 85 had balanced CD4/CD8; later expanders favoured CD4+. That cross-reactive memory joined was suggested by some responding clones appearing in pre-infection memory. Researchers report contracting CD4+ clones mostly in CM and EM, with CD8+ clones in EMRA.

Researchers used 5'RACE with constant-segment primers to make TCR alpha and TCR beta cDNA libraries that carry sample barcodes and UMIs. MiXCR was run by TCRdb on the 5' RACE reads, yielding one entry per CDR3 protein. This sample has about 350,000 distinct CDR3 sequences, with roughly 14% found just once. What was sequenced was PBMCs or a T cell subset sorted from them (not recorded which). This sequence was found in a young man who had mild COVID-19 (a few samples of this study predate the infection). Cell type and time point are not known.

CDR3: CASSLEATGTYGYTF. The CDR3 bases are TGTGCCAGCTCCCTGGAGGCGACAGGGACATATGGCTACACCTTC. The chain carries TRBV18 and TRBJ1-2, with TRBD1 matching 7 bases. Losses at the gene ends were 6 bases for V and 5 bases for J; bases not matched to a gene: 12. CDR1 and CDR2 from the germline V gene are KGHSH and LQKENI. There are 15 residues in the CDR3. The entire variable domain, with the rest obtained from reference TRBV18 and TRBJ1-2, is as follows: NAGVMQNPRHLVRRRGQEARLRCSPMKGHSHVYWYRQLPEEGLKFMVYLQKENIIDESGMPKERFSAEFPKEGPSILRIQQVVRGDSAAYFCASSLEATGTYGYTFGSGTRLTVV.